One and the same sample provided the 30 T cell receptor beta chains below, sequenced in a study of T cells in Graves' hyperthyroidism and ophthalmopathy. Amplification of TCR beta CDR3 regions used RNA as the template. Researchers ran a first-round RT-PCR on the TCR CDR3 using the HTBI primer set. TCRdb used MiXCR to reprocess the multiplex PCR reads, holding one entry per CDR3 protein. Of some 500,000 distinct CDR3 sequences listed, approximately 15% are singletons. Sequencing was carried out using blood. The receptors were gathered from a woman aged 18-29 years with Graves' hyperthyroidism.

In the case of this clonotype: The junction and the germline gene differ at one end; a read error may be behind it. This chain uses TRBV4-1 with TRBJ1-1, with D perhaps matching TRBD1 (5 bases). The CDR3 contains 15 residues. The germline V gene has CDR1 MGHRA and CDR2 YSYEKL. CDR3 sequence: CASSQDSRWGPEAFF. The CDR3 DNA sequence: TGTGCCAGCAGCCAAGATAGTAGGTGGGGCCCTGAAGCTTTCTTT.

This clonotype showed up many times. J is TRBJ2-1 and V is TRBV2, with TRBD2 as a possible D gene (5 bases). The ends were cut back, 7 bases at V and 2 bases at J, with 18 bases in the middle. CDR3 length: 16 amino acids. Per germline, CDR1 SNHLY and CDR2 FYNNEI. CDR3 sequence (DNA): TGTGCCAGCACTGACCTTCGAACGACTACCTACAATGAGCAGTTCTTC. Amino acids: CASTDLRTTTYNEQFF.

This clonotype was recorded many times. J is TRBJ1-2 and V is TRBV30; 7 nucleotides align to TRBD1. V lost 4 bases and J lost 6; bases outside the gene matches: 8. Germline V gene data show CDR1 as GTSNPN and CDR2 as SVGIG (reference sequence). The length of the CDR3 is 13 residues. In DNA form, the CDR3 reads TGTGCCTGGACCCAGGACAGGAACGATGGCTACACCTTC. Protein: CAWTQDRNDGYTF.

This clonotype was detected ten times or more. The J gene is TRBJ1-2, the V gene TRBV29-1; 8 nucleotides match TRBD1. The CDR3 spans 11 residues. From germline, CDR1 is SQVTM and CDR2 ANQGSEA. The CDR3 coding sequence is TGCAACGGACAGGGTGCGAATGGCTACACCTTC. This codes for CNGQGANGYTF.

This clonotype was detected a few times. The rearrangement links TRBV20-1 to TRBJ2-2; the match to TRBD2 covers 12 bases. The CDR3 is 17 amino acids. The germline CDR1 and CDR2 sequences are DFQATT and SNEGSKA (reference sequence). The ends lost 0 bases at V and 6 bases at J; junction bases unmatched: 8. The CDR3 bases are TGCAGTGCTAGAGAGTCTAGCGGGAGGGCCTTCGCCGGGGAGCTGTTTTTT. It codes for CSARESSGRAFAGELFF.

This clonotype was counted at least ten times. V and J are TRBV29-1 and TRBJ2-1, with TRBD2 matching over 9 bases. V dropped 3 bases and J dropped 3; count of bases not matched to a gene: 9. Germline CDR1 and CDR2: SQVTM and ANQGSEA. The CDR3 runs to 16 residues. DNA for the CDR3: TGCAGCGTTGAGCCTAGCGGGGTAATGTACTACAATGAGCAGTTCTTC. This encodes CSVEPSGVMYYNEQFF.

CDR3 DNA: TGTGCCAGCAGCCCGTTTACCTTGAAGGGGGCGAGCACAGATACGCAGTATTTT. This gives the protein CASSPFTLKGASTDTQYF. The V and J genes are TRBV9 and TRBJ2-3, with 7 bases matching TRBD1. The V segment lost 4 bases and the J segment 0 bases; nucleotides outside the gene matches: 14. Germline V CDR1 and CDR2: SGDLS, YYNGEE. This CDR3 has 18 residues.

This clonotype was counted many times. V and J are TRBV11-3 and TRBJ2-1; 9 positions match TRBD2. The CDR3 runs 16 residues. The junction had 12 bases not matched to a gene; V was cut back by 5 bases and J by 7 bases. Germline values: CDR1 SGHNT, CDR2 YENEEA. The CDR3 DNA sequence: TGTGCCAGCAGCCGGGGGGCTAGCGGGACGGGGAATGAGCAGTTCTTC. It yields the protein CASSRGASGTGNEQFF.

This clonotype was seen more than once but under ten times. The genes are TRBV28 and TRBJ1-5, with a possible D match to TRBD1 (6 bases). V dropped 4 bases and J dropped 1 base, with 11 bases sitting between them. In germline, CDR1 is MDHEN, CDR2 SYDVKM. The CDR3 is made up of 15 amino acids. The CDR3 coding sequence is TGTGCCAGCAGTTCCAGGACAGTCAGCAATCAGCCCCAGCATTTT. Translated: CASSSRTVSNQPQHF. The whole variable domain, filled in from reference TRBV28 and TRBJ1-5, reads DVKVTQSSRYLVKRTGEKVFLECVQDMDHENMFWYRQDPGLGLRLIYFSYDVKMKEKGDIPEGYSVSREKKERFSLILESASTNQTSMYLCASSSRTVSNQPQHFGDGTRLSIL.

This clonotype occurred many times. This chain connects TRBV12-3 or TRBV12-4 to TRBJ2-1, with a weak D call TRBD1 (6 bases). The germline V and J ends were trimmed by 6 bases and 0 bases, with 12 bases remaining between them. The CDR3 runs to 15 residues. As DNA, the CDR3 is TGTGCCAGCAGGAGGACAGTTAGCTCCTACAATGAGCAGTTCTTC. Translating gives CASRRTVSSYNEQFF.

This clonotype was recorded many times. The chain combines TRBV19 with TRBJ2-7; 9 nucleotides agree with TRBD2. Per the germline V gene, CDR1 is LNHDA and CDR2 is SQIVND (reference sequence). The CDR3 is made up of 14 amino acids. Trimming cost V 7 bases and J 6 bases; bases outside gene matches: 10. DNA for the CDR3: TGTGCCAGTAAGTCCGTAGCGGGAGAGGTCGAGCAGTACTTC. It translates to CASKSVAGEVEQYF.

In this sample, this clonotype turned up many times. CDR3 sequence (DNA): TGTGCCAGCTCACCCTCCTTAACAGTTAACTATGGCTACACCTTC. Residues: CASSPSLTVNYGYTF. The chain couples TRBV18 to TRBJ1-2; no definite D call. This CDR3 has 15 amino acids. V lost 3 bases, J lost 1 base, and 12 bases lay in between. From germline, CDR1 is KGHSH and CDR2 LQKENI.

There are many counts of this clonotype. The genes are TRBV6-1 and TRBJ1-1; 7 bases agree with TRBD1. The CDR3 is 21 amino acids. Per the germline V gene, CDR1 is MNHNS and CDR2 is SASEGT. V shed 2 bases and J 0 bases; nucleotides not matched to a gene: 21. The CDR3 spells CASSELGQSLTWVPMNTEAFF. Written as DNA, the CDR3 is TGTGCCAGCAGTGAACTGGGACAGTCCCTGACTTGGGTGCCTATGAACACTGAAGCTTTCTTT.

The table lists this clonotype with a few counts. The chain joins TRBV6-1 to TRBJ1-1; TRBD1 is a possible D gene (6 bases). The CDR3 is 15 residues long. The ends were cut back, 8 bases at V and 4 bases at J, with 20 bases in the middle. Germline V gives CDR1 MNHNS, CDR2 SASEGT. CDR3 in DNA: TGTGCCAGCGGCCGATACAGGGACGTAGGCACTGAAGCTTTCTTT. Residues: CASGRYRDVGTEAFF.

This clonotype was recorded a few times. The chain uses TRBV4-2 and TRBJ2-3; 10 nucleotides line up with TRBD2. The CDR3 totals 19 residues. The germline V gene encodes CDR1 LGHNA and CDR2 YNFKEQ. With V trimmed by 2 bases and J by 1 base, 12 bases remained unmatched. The CDR3 spells CASSQKEGAGGPGTDTQYF. The DNA for the CDR3 is TGTGCCAGCAGCCAAAAGGAGGGAGCGGGAGGGCCGGGCACAGATACGCAGTATTTT.

The gene calls are TRBV30 and TRBJ2-1, with D tentatively TRBD1 (5 bases). Looked up from germline, CDR1 is GTSNPN and CDR2 is SVGIG (reference sequence). V shed 4 bases and J shed 5 bases, with 12 bases lying between them. This CDR3 is 13 amino acids long. CDR3 sequence reads: CAWMLGPHNEQFF. The CDR3, as DNA: TGTGCCTGGATGCTGGGGCCCCACAATGAGCAGTTCTTC.

Note on this clonotype: This may stem from a read error, because a much larger clone lies one nucleotide away. This sequence joins TRBV9 and TRBJ2-1; 8 bases agree with TRBD2. There are 16 residues in the CDR3. CDR1 and CDR2 (germline): SGDLS, YYNGEE. CDR3 nucleotide sequence: TGTTCCAGCAGCGTAGCTCCGGGAGGGGCCTACAATGAGCAGTTCTTC. Residues: CSSSVAPGGAYNEQFF.

This clonotype was recorded many times. The J gene is TRBJ1-5, the V gene TRBV12-3 or TRBV12-4; D is perhaps TRBD1 (5 bases). Trimming shortened V by 7 bases and J by 2 bases, and 6 bases separated the two germline ends. The length of the CDR3 is 12 residues. The CDR3 DNA sequence: TGTGCCAGCAAAGGGGGCAATCAGCCCCAGCATTTT. Protein product: CASKGGNQPQHF.

This clonotype came up a few times. This rearrangement joins TRBV13 to TRBJ2-1, with D perhaps TRBD2 (5 bases). Between the trimmed V and J ends, which lost 5 bases and 0 bases, there was a span of 14 bases. Per germline, CDR1 PRHDT and CDR2 FYEKMQ (reference sequence). CDR3 length equals 16 residues. The CDR3 protein is CASSPRGFSSYNEQFF. In nucleotides, the CDR3 is TGTGCCAGCAGCCCTAGAGGGTTTAGCTCCTACAATGAGCAGTTCTTC. The full variable domain, rest sourced from reference TRBV13 and TRBJ2-1, is AAGVIQSPRHLIKEKRETATLKCYPIPRHDTVYWYQQGPGQDPQFLISFYEKMQSDKGSIPDRFSAQQFSDYHSELNMSSLELGDSALYFCASSPRGFSSYNEQFFGPGTRLTVL.

This clonotype was observed many times. The CDR3 DNA sequence: TGTGCCAGCAGACCGAACTCAGCCGGGGAGCTGTTTTTT. Translated: CASRPNSAGELFF. The chain combines TRBV12-3 or TRBV12-4 with TRBJ2-2; D is undetermined. V lost 6 bases and J lost 6, with 11 bases in between. The CDR3 consists of 13 residues.

The sample holds a few counts of this clonotype. This chain uses TRBV11-2 with TRBJ2-7; 14 bases match TRBD2. V trimming: 1 base; J trimming: 2 bases; junction bases outside the gene matches: 13. The CDR3 consists of 20 residues. Germline CDR1 is SGHAT and CDR2 is FQNNGV. The CDR3 is CASSLGLAGGPGYNAYEQYF. CDR3 coding DNA: TGTGCCAGCAGCTTAGGACTAGCGGGAGGGCCGGGCTATAACGCCTACGAGCAGTACTTC.

In its sample, this clonotype was seen a few times. V usage is TRBV6-1 and J usage is TRBJ1-3, with D tentatively TRBD1 (6 bases). V was trimmed by 11 bases and J by 0 bases, leaving 11 bases between them. This CDR3 comprises 13 residues. The germline CDR1 and CDR2 sequences are MNHNS and SASEGT. CDR3 nucleotide sequence: TGTGCCGGAAGGACAGACTCTGGAAACACCATATATTTT. Encoded protein: CAGRTDSGNTIYF.

This clonotype was counted at least ten times. V gene TRBV16 combines with J gene TRBJ2-2; 7 positions agree with TRBD2. This CDR3 is built from 16 residues. V lost 4 bases, J lost 6 bases, and 11 bases stayed unmatched. Germline loops: CDR1 KGHSY, CDR2 FQNENV. The CDR3 is CASSRTGGTKAGELFF. CDR3 DNA sequence: TGTGCCAGCAGCCGGACTGGAGGGACTAAGGCCGGGGAGCTGTTTTTT.

This clonotype occurred a few times. The V and J genes are TRBV19 and TRBJ2-1; 14 bases match TRBD2. The V gene's germline CDR1 is LNHDA and CDR2 SQIVND (reference sequence). The CDR3 length is 15 residues. Trimming removed 9 bases from V and 3 bases from J; junction bases left unmatched: 4. The CDR3 DNA follows: TGTGCCAGCCGACTAGCGGGAGGGGGCTACAATGAGCAGTTCTTC. Its translation is CASRLAGGGYNEQFF.

This clonotype was picked up many times. The chain joins TRBV12-3 or TRBV12-4 to TRBJ2-1; TRBD2 agrees at 8 bases. V was clipped by 10 bases and J by 1 base; unmatched bases: 3. CDR3 length equals 13 residues. Here the CDR3 DNA reads TGTGCCACCGCGGGAGGATCCTACAATGAGCAGTTCTTC. Protein product: CATAGGSYNEQFF.

This clonotype was seen a handful of times. V and J are TRBV29-1 and TRBJ2-1, with 9 positions matching TRBD2. V gave up 7 bases and J gave up 6 bases; unmatched junction bases: 7. This CDR3 contains 13 residues. Germline CDR1 is SQVTM and CDR2 is ANQGSEA. DNA of the CDR3: TGCAGCGCCGGAGGGACTAGCCCCAATGAGCAGTTCTTC. Protein sequence: CSAGGTSPNEQFF.

A remark on this clonotype: The junction and the germline gene differ at one end; a read error may be behind it. The CDR3 DNA reads as TGCGCCAGCAGCCCCCGGCAGACTAGCGGGGCTTCGAAGCAGTACTTC. The encoded protein is CASSPRQTSGASKQYF. V and J are TRBV7-3 and TRBJ2-7; 11 bases line up with TRBD2. CDR1 and CDR2 (germline): SGHTA, FQGTGA. This CDR3 has 16 residues.

Many counts were recorded for this clonotype. This chain connects TRBV2 to TRBJ2-4; TRBD2 agrees at 16 bases. The CDR3 is 15 amino acids. J was trimmed by 8 bases and V by 7 bases; bases with no gene match: 5. Germline CDR1 reads SNHLY; CDR2 reads FYNNEI. For the CDR3, the DNA is TGTGCCAGCACCGTTGGGACTAGCGGGAGGGACATTCAGTACTTC. It codes for CASTVGTSGRDIQYF.

This sequence joins TRBV6-5 and TRBJ2-7, with D unclear. Per the germline V gene, CDR1 is MNHEY and CDR2 is SVGAGI. The CDR3 is 14 amino acids. V gave up 2 bases and J gave up 3 bases, with 11 bases separating them. Here the CDR3 reads CASSYGQGLYEQYF. CDR3 sequence (DNA): TGTGCCAGCAGTTACGGTCAAGGGCTCTACGAGCAGTACTTC.

This clonotype was seen repeatedly, ten times or more. This chain links TRBV24-1 with TRBJ2-3; D might be TRBD1 (5 bases). Trimming took off 0 bases at V and 4 bases at J, with 10 bases between the two ends. The CDR3 runs to 15 residues. Germline lookup yields CDR1 KGHDR and CDR2 SFDVKD. As DNA, the CDR3 is TGTGCCACCAGTGATTTGGGCACAGGCGCAGATACGCAGTATTTT. Translating it yields CATSDLGTGADTQYF.